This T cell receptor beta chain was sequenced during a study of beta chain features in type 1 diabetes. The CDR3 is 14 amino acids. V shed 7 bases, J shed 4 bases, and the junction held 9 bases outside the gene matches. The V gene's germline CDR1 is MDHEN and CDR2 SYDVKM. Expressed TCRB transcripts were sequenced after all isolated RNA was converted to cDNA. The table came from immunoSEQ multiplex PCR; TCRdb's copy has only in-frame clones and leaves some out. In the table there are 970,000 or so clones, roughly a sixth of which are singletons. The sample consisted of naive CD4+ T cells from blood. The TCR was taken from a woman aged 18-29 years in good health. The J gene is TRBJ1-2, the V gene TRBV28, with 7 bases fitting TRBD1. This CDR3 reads CASTSTGFTYGYTF. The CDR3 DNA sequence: TGTGCCAGCACCTCGACAGGGTTCACCTATGGCTACACCTTC.